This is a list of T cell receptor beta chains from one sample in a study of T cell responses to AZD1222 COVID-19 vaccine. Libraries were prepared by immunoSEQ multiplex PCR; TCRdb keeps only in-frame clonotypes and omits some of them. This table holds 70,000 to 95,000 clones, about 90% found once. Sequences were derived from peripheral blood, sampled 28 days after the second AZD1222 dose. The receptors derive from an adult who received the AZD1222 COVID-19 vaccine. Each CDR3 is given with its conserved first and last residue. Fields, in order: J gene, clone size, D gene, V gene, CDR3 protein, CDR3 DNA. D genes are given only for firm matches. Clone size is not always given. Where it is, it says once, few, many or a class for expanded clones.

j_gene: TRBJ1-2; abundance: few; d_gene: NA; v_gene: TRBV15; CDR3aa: CATSRDQGFGYTF; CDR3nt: TGTGCCACCAGCAGAGATCAGGGCTTTGGCTACACCTTC
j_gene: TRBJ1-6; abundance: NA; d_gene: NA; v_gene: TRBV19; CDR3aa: CASKGDRLDSPLHF; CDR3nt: TGTGCCAGTAAAGGAGATCGCCTAGATTCACCCCTCCACTTT
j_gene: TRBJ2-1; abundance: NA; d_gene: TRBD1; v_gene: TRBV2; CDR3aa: CASSEAGVGTGAGEQFF; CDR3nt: TGTGCCAGCAGTGAAGCGGGAGTTGGGACAGGGGCCGGTGAGCAGTTCTTC
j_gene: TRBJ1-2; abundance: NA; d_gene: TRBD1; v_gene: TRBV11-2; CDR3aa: CASSSGQGHGYTF; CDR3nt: TGTGCCAGCAGCTCGGGACAGGGGCATGGCTACACCTTC
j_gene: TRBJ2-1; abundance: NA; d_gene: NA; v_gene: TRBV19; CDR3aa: CASSINRNYNEQFF; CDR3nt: TGTGCCAGTAGTATAAACCGAAATTACAATGAGCAGTTCTTC
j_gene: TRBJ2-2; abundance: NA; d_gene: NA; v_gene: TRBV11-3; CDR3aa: CASSPDRGGELFF; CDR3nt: TGTGCCAGCAGCCCGGACCGCGGGGGGGAGCTGTTTTTT
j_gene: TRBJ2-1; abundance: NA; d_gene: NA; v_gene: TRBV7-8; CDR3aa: CASSLDPHTRGEQFF; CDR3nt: TGTGCCAGCAGCTTAGATCCCCACACCCGAGGTGAGCAGTTCTTC
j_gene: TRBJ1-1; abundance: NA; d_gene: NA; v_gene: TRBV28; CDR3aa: CASSSPDGENTEAFF; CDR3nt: TGTGCCAGCAGTTCCCCGGACGGAGAGAACACTGAAGCTTTCTTT
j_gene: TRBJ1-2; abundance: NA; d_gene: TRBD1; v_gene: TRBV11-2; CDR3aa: CASTDRGSFGYTF; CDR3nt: TGTGCCAGCACCGACAGGGGGAGTTTTGGCTACACCTTC
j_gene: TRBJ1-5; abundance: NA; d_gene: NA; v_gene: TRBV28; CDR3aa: CAIEVGVPRAQHF; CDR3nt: TGTGCCATCGAGGTAGGGGTTCCCAGGGCCCAGCATTTT
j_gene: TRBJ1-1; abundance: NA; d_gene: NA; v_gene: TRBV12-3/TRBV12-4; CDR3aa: CASIRGPDTEAFF; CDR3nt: TGTGCCAGCATACGGGGGCCTGACACTGAAGCTTTCTTT
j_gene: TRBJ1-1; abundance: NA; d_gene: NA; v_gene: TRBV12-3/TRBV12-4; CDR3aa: CASSFAGNTEAFF; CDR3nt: TGTGCCAGCAGTTTCGCAGGGAACACTGAAGCTTTCTTT
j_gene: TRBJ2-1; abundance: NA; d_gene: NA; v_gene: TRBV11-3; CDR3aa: CASSLGGFQGYNEQFF; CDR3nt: TGTGCCAGCAGCTTAGGAGGGTTTCAAGGCTACAATGAGCAGTTCTTC
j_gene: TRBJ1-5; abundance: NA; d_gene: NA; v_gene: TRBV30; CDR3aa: CAWSEPPGLSNQPQHF; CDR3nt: TGTGCCTGGAGTGAGCCTCCGGGACTGAGCAATCAGCCCCAGCATTTT
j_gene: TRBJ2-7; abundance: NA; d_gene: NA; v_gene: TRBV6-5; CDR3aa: CASNSHYEQYF; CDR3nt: TGTGCCAGCAATTCCCACTACGAGCAGTACTTC
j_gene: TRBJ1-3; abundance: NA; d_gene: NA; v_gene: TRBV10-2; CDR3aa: CASSEGRNTGNTIYF; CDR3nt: TGCGCCAGCAGTGAGGGCAGGAATACTGGAAACACCATATATTTT
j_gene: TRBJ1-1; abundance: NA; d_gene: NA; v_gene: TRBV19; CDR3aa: CASSMRPPGTEAFF; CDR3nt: TGTGCCAGTAGTATGAGACCCCCGGGCACTGAAGCTTTCTTT
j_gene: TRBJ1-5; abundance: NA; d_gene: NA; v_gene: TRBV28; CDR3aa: CASGRLDQPQHF; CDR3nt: TGTGCCAGTGGACGGCTGGATCAGCCCCAGCATTTT
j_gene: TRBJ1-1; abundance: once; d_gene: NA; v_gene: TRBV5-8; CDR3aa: CASSLERAPEAFF; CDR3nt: TGTGCCAGCAGCTTGGAAAGGGCACCTGAAGCTTTCTTT
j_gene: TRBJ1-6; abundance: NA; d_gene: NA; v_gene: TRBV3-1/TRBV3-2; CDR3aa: CASSSSESPLHF; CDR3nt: TGTGCCAGCAGCTCAAGCGAGTCACCCCTCCACTTT
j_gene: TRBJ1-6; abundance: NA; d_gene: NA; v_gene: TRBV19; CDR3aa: CASTSSYNSPLHF; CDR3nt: TGTGCCAGTACCAGCTCCTATAATTCACCCCTCCACTTT
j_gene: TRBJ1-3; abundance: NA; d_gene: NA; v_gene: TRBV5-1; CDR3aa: CASSDQGSGNTIYF; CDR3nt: TGCGCCAGCAGCGACCAGGGCTCTGGAAACACCATATATTTT
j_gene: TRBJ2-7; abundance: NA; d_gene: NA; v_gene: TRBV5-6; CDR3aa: CASSAGAPGQYF; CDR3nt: TGTGCCAGCAGCGCAGGGGCCCCGGGGCAGTACTTC
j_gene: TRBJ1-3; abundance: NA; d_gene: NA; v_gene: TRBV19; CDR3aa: CASSLGGSSGNTIYF; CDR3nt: TGTGCCAGTTCCCTAGGGGGAAGCTCTGGAAACACCATATATTTT
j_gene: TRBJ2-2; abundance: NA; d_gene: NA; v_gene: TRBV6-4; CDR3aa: CASRARAPNTGELFF; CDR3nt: TGTGCCAGCAGGGCGAGAGCCCCCAACACCGGGGAGCTGTTTTTT
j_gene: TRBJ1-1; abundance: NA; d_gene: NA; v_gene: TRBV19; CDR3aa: CASSTRGDGTEAFF; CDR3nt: TGTGCCAGTAGCACGAGAGGAGATGGCACTGAAGCTTTCTTT
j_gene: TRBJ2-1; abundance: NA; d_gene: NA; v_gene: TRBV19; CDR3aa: CASSTRGRASSYNEQFF; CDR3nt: TGTGCCAGTAGTACCCGAGGGCGGGCCAGCTCCTACAATGAGCAGTTCTTC
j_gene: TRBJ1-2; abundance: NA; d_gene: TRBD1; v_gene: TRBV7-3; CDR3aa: CASSPGQLNYGYTF; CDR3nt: TGTGCCAGCAGCCCGGGACAGCTTAACTATGGCTACACCTTC